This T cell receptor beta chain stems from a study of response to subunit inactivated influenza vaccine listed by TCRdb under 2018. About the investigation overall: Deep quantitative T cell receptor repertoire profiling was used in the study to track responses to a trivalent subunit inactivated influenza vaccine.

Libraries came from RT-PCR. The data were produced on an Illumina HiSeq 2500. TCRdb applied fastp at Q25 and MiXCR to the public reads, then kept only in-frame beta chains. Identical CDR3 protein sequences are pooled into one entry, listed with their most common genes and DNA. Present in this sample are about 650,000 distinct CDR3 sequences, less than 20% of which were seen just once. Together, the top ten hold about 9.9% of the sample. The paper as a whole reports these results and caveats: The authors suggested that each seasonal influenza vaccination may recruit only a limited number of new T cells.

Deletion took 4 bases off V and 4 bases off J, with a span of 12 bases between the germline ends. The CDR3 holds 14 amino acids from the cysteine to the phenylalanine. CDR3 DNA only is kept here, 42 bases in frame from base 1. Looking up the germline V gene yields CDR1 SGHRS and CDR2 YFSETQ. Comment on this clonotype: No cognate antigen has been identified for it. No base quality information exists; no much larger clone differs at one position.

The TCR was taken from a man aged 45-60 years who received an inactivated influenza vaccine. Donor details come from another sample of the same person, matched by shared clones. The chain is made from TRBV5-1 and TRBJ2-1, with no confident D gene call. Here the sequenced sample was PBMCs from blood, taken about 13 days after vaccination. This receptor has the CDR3 CASSPTAGYNEQFF. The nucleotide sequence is TGCGCCAGCAGCCCCACGGCCGGATACAATGAGCAGTTCTTC.